The text below deals with one T cell receptor (beta chain). No antigen is known for it. This record belongs to a study of blood T cells in healthy people across ages. Study observations and caveats: Changes seen in expanded clonotypes were possibly confounded by donor CMV status left unknown. Both higher diversity and more naive CD4+ cells marked long-lived donors when set against aged donors.

Primed by a sample-barcoded 5' primer and a J-beta primer mix, a second PCR proceeded for about 7 to 11 cycles. TCRdb re-called the 5' RACE reads through MiXCR, storing one row per CDR3 protein. The table has 1.8 million or so distinct CDR3 sequences, about 39% seen once. Isolation recovered at least 6 million PBMCs from every sample. With 3 bases removed from V and 2 bases from J, the gap between germline ends came to 13 bases. From germline, CDR1 is SGHTA and CDR2 FQGNSA. This CDR3 region has 15 residues. The sequence came from a human donor in good health. The sequenced sample was blood. This sequence joins TRBV7-2 and TRBJ1-2; D is uncertain. CDR3 bases: TGTGCCAGCAGCTTCCTGAATTCAGGAAACTATGGCTACACCTTC. Encoded protein: CASSFLNSGNYGYTF.